The present T cell receptor (beta chain) was sequenced within a study of CD8 T cells in Susac syndrome. With random hexamers, reverse transcription was performed on about 0.5 to 1 ug of RNA. TCRdb re-called the immunoSEQ multiplex PCR reads through MiXCR, storing one row per CDR3 protein. The repertoire includes about 210,000 distinct CDR3 sequences, 95% of them detected once, and around 0.099% sits in the top ten. This CDR3 is built from 17 residues. The V and J ends lost 4 bases and 3 bases, in that order; junction bases with no gene match: 10. Specimen: CD4+ T cells from PBMCs. The chain is built from TRBV23-1 and TRBJ1-1; 11 nucleotides match TRBD1. TRBV23-1 is labeled an ORF, and its function is uncertain. This TCR was recovered from a human donor with multiple sclerosis. CDR3 nucleotides: TGCGCCAGCAGTCCGGAGGACAGGGGGCGAGGGTACACTGAAGCTTTCTTT. Translation gives CASSPEDRGRGYTEAFF.